This T cell receptor beta chain was identified during a study of radiotherapy plus CTLA-4 blockade in lung cancer. TCRdb keeps only in-frame clones here, not all; method: immunoSEQ multiplex PCR. The repertoire consists of 71,000 or so clones, with around 86% occurring once and the leading ten covering approximately 0.9%. Trimming took off 1 base at V and 7 bases at J, with 10 bases between the two ends. The V gene's germline CDR1 is MGHRA and CDR2 YSYEKL. This CDR3 is built from 13 residues. This clone was seen a handful of times. The chain uses TRBV4-1 and TRBJ1-2, with D tentatively TRBD1 (5 bases). Source: peripheral blood, taken from a patient treated with radiotherapy plus ipilimumab. The receptor was derived from a human donor with non-small cell lung cancer who had stable disease on radiotherapy plus ipilimumab. The CDR3 sequence is CASSQVGAAGYTF. The CDR3 region has the DNA TGCGCCAGCAGCCAAGTAGGGGCTGCTGGCTACACCTTC.